This record looks at one T cell receptor (beta chain) sequence and its context. Its target is unknown. The germline V gene has CDR1 SGHVS and CDR2 FQNEAQ. V lost 3 bases to trimming and J lost 2 bases; unmatched junction nucleotides: 7. CDR3 length: 16 residues. This sample is part of a study of CD8 T cells in ankylosing spondylitis. Study conclusions and caveats: Characteristic, it appeared, of ankylosing spondylitis blood was a TCR beta motif of eight highly homologous variants.

TCRdb fed the 5' RACE reads into MiXCR, producing one record per CDR3 protein. Here the sample spans more than 100,000 distinct CDR3 sequences, approximately 17% being singletons. The sequenced sample consisted of blood, either unsorted or a sorted T cell fraction (not recorded which). This rearrangement joins TRBV7-8 to TRBJ2-3; 8 bases agree with TRBD2. The origin of this receptor is a male donor with ankylosing spondylitis. The CDR3 is CASSFRLALPTDTQYF. The CDR3 nucleotides read TGTGCCAGCAGCTTCCGACTAGCGCTACCCACAGATACGCAGTATTTT. Using reference TRBV7-8 and TRBJ2-3 for the parts outside the CDR3, the full variable domain is GAGVSQSPRYKVAKRGQDVALRCDPISGHVSLFWYQQALGQGPEFLTYFQNEAQLDKSGLPSDRFFAERPEGSVSTLKIQRTQQEDSAVYLCASSFRLALPTDTQYFGPGTRLTVL.